A single TCR beta chain is shown here with its context. The antigen remains unidentified. The junction shows a germline mismatch at one end, possibly a read error. This table comes from immunoSEQ multiplex PCR, and its TCRdb copy is limited to in-frame clones, with some not included. The sample consists of about 1.1 million clones, more than 75% of them appearing once. This record comes from a study of shared clonotypes between healthy human individuals. Germline V gives CDR1 SGHTA, CDR2 FQGNSA. The CDR3 length is 18 residues. General study results and limits: Some naive CD4 clonotypes, 4.5% to 5.5%, turned up in common across a handful of donors. As a rule, naive subsets had a larger estimated richness than memory subsets.

The chain recombines TRBV7-2 with TRBJ2-5; a weak D match, TRBD2 (6 bases). Sequenced: memory CD4+ T cells from PBMCs. Subset here: CD45RA-negative fraction. The clonotype comes from a young man in good health. Some clones in this sample may be carry-over from other donors' samples. The CDR3 is CASSLDWSYGVTGEAQYF. For the CDR3, the DNA is TGTGCCAGCAGCTTAGACTGGTCTTACGGGGTGACGGGAGAGGCCCAGTACTTC.